This T cell receptor beta chain was sequenced for a study of PD-L1 blockade in urothelial cancer. TCRdb's copy holds only in-frame clones and misses some; the assay was immunoSEQ multiplex PCR. The sample carries some 42,000 clones, roughly 80% recorded once. The CDR3 loop spans 12 amino acids. The V and J ends lost 4 bases and 0 bases respectively, with 3 bases between them. Germline V gene sequence: CDR1 SGHRS, CDR2 YFSETQ. Here the sequenced sample was PBMCs, taken around atezolizumab (anti-PD-L1) treatment. The chain recombines TRBV5-1 with TRBJ2-3; D remains unclear. The TCR was taken from a man aged 65 to 79 with urothelial cancer. This CDR3 reads CASSLSTDTQYF. CDR3 DNA: TGCGCCAGCAGCCTTAGCACAGATACGCAGTATTTT.